This section outlines one T cell receptor (beta chain) sequence together with its context. Naive CD8 populations comprised CD45RO-negative cells positively selected for CCR7, excluding terminally differentiated effector memory CD45RA+ cells. The data were taken from a study of shared clonotypes between healthy human individuals. In the study's own analysis: Filtering was not the same, since immunoSEQ gave junction-only sequences without quality scores. Assay used: immunoSEQ multiplex PCR; TCRdb lists only in-frame clones, some missing. Clone size and V and J calls were adopted from that table, with D and trimming inferred from the DNA. Here the sample spans just over 2,000,000 clones, about 95% being singletons. V shed 0 bases and J 0 bases; nucleotides not matched to a gene: 5. CDR1 is SGHAT, CDR2 FQNNGV, per germline. This CDR3 has 17 residues.

The sequencing input was naive CD8+ T cells sorted from blood. The rearrangement links TRBV11-2 to TRBJ2-1; 7 nucleotides align to TRBD2. The sequence came from a man aged 18 to 29 in good health. As DNA, the CDR3 is TGTGCCAGCAGCTTAGACGATAGCGGGCGCTCCTACAATGAGCAGTTCTTC. Translated, it gives CASSLDDSGRSYNEQFF.